In this sample, the clone carrying this T cell receptor (beta chain) turned up many times. Antigen unknown. These data come from a study of post-analysis software for immune sequencing data. At the level of the study: Relapsing-remitting, secondary progressive and progressive-relapsing forms made up the multiple sclerosis disease courses. Study-level points and caveats: Co-batched samples clustered tightly together by F measure. Included in a set of roughly five TRBV segments more frequent in patients than controls were TRBV5-6, TRBV5-1 and TRBV20-1. There was significantly lower normalized Chao1 diversity in multiple sclerosis patients than in controls.

TCR beta cDNA libraries included unique molecular identifiers. TCRdb redid the calling of the PCR reads with MiXCR, one entry per CDR3 protein. The table has under 650,000 distinct CDR3 sequences, roughly two fifths seen once; the top ten hold under 2%. Between the trimmed V and J ends, which lost 5 bases and 10 bases, there was a span of 13 bases. The CDR3 extends over 12 amino acids. Germline assignment: CDR1 SGHRS and CDR2 YFSETQ. This clonotype was sampled from a girl between 10 and 17 years old with multiple sclerosis. Specimen: blood. The rearrangement links TRBV5-1 to TRBJ2-1; D is unresolved. The CDR3 loop reads CASSHLEDEQFF. DNA of the CDR3: TGCGCCAGCAGTCACCTTGAGGACGAGCAGTTCTTC. Using reference TRBV5-1 and TRBJ2-1 for the parts outside the CDR3, the full variable domain is KAGVTQTPRYLIKTRGQQVTLSCSPISGHRSVSWYQQTPGQGLQFLFEYFSETQRNKGNFPGRFSGRQFSNSRSEMNVSTLELGDSALYLCASSHLEDEQFFGPGTRLTVL.